This T cell receptor (beta chain) comes out of a study of CD8 T cells in acute hepatitis C reinfection. Points from the study as a whole: Preferential TRBV04 and TRBV06 usage appeared in all groups and was not explained by the naive pool.

V shed 0 bases, J shed 6 bases, and the junction held 9 bases outside the gene matches. The V gene's germline CDR1 is SGHNT and CDR2 YENEEA. This CDR3 is built from 17 residues. By proportion, this clone is large (0.1 to 1%). Only in-frame clones appear in the TCRdb table, and some are missing; sequencing was by immunoSEQ multiplex PCR. The repertoire holds more than 1,000 clones, with 60% as singletons. The time point is: at least 347 days after estimated infection, following spontaneous clearance. Sequencing of hepatitis C virus-specific cells was done ex vivo rather than after in vitro expansion. Sample: HCV NS3-1073 tetramer-sorted CD8+ T cells from PBMCs, taken at follow-up. This chain joins TRBV11-3 and TRBJ2-1, with TRBD1 matching over 9 bases. The receptor was isolated from a man aged 40-49 years who spontaneously cleared hepatitis C infection. The DNA for the CDR3 is TGTGCCAGCAGCTTAGATCTGAGACAGGGGGGAATCAATGAGCAGTTCTTC. It specifies CASSLDLRQGGINEQFF.